Listed below are T cell receptor beta chains from one sample, sequenced in a study of T cell responses to AZD1222 COVID-19 vaccine. Data came from immunoSEQ multiplex PCR; TCRdb stores just in-frame clones and leaves some out. Here the sample spans 97,000 or so clones, roughly nine tenths being singletons. The source material was peripheral blood, sampled 28 days after the second AZD1222 dose. These receptor sequences come from an adult who received the AZD1222 COVID-19 vaccine. CDR3s include the opening cysteine and the closing phenylalanine or tryptophan. D genes are given only for firm matches. Only part of the rows carry a size: once, few, many, or a class if the clone is expanded.

abundance,j_gene,v_gene,d_gene,CDR3nt,CDR3aa
.,TRBJ1-4,TRBV29-1,.,TGCAGCGTTGGGCAGGCGACTAATGAAAAACTGTTTTTT,CSVGQATNEKLFF
.,TRBJ2-5,TRBV19,.,TGTGCCAGTAGTATATTTGGGAGTGATGGGGAGACCCAGTACTTC,CASSIFGSDGETQYF
once,TRBJ2-4,TRBV15,TRBD1,TGTGCCGCGACAACAGGGGTCAAAAACATTCAGTACTTC,CAATTGVKNIQYF
few,TRBJ1-1,TRBV5-4,.,TGTGCCAGCAGCTTGTCTCAGATGAACACTGAAGCTTTCTTT,CASSLSQMNTEAFF
once,TRBJ2-2,TRBV19,.,TGTGCCAGTAGTACGCCCCGGGCCCTTGACGGGGAGCTGTTTTTT,CASSTPRALDGELFF
once,TRBJ1-3,TRBV19,.,TGTGCCAGTACCCCCCCCGGGACGACTGGAAACACCATATATTTT,CASTPPGTTGNTIYF
.,TRBJ1-6,TRBV19,TRBD1,TGTGCCAGTAGTTCCCGAGGACAGGCCGATAATTCACCCCTCCACTTT,CASSSRGQADNSPLHF
once,TRBJ2-5,TRBV7-6,.,TGTGCCAGCAGGATTGGGACCGGTGGAACCCAGTACTTC,CASRIGTGGTQYF
.,TRBJ2-3,TRBV27,TRBD1,TGTGCCAGCAGCCTCCCTCACAGGGGCACGCAGTATTTT,CASSLPHRGTQYF
.,TRBJ2-7,TRBV5-1,TRBD1,TGCGCCAGCAGCTTGGGAACGGGACAGACTATCTACGAGCAGTACTTC,CASSLGTGQTIYEQYF
.,TRBJ2-1,TRBV2,.,TGTGCCAGCAGTTTGGGGCCGGTTAATGAGCAGTTCTTC,CASSLGPVNEQFF
.,TRBJ2-1,TRBV11-2,TRBD2,TGTGCCAGCAGCCCCGATGTTTTGTCTAGCGGGAGCCATGAGCAGTTCTTC,CASSPDVLSSGSHEQFF
.,TRBJ1-2,TRBV6-5,TRBD1,TGTGCCAGCAGTTACCGGGACAGGGAGAACTATGGCTACACCTTC,CASSYRDRENYGYTF
.,TRBJ1-2,TRBV5-1,.,TGCGCCAGCAGCTCGGGTGGGGGACCTAACTATGGCTACACCTTC,CASSSGGGPNYGYTF